A selection of T cell receptor beta chains follows, all from one sample in a study of T cell responses to AZD1222 COVID-19 vaccine. This table comes from immunoSEQ multiplex PCR, and its TCRdb copy is limited to in-frame clones, with some not included. The sample includes under 250,000 clones, 85% to 95% of them seen just once. The sequenced sample was peripheral blood, obtained on day 0 of MenACWY control vaccination. The receptors were gathered from an adult in good health. Both conserved end residues are part of each CDR3. D genes are given only for firm matches.

CDR3 protein	D gene	V gene
CASSPRPPPYEQYF	NA	TRBV18
CASSEVSGGGQPQHF	NA	TRBV2
CSVDWAGGRKETQYF	NA	TRBV29-1
CASSLVPKAGYNEQFF	NA	TRBV5-1
CASSFWGDQPQHF	NA	TRBV12-3/TRBV12-4
CASSLQPGQPNQPQHF	TRBD1	TRBV5-1
CASSLRIRGTQYF	NA	TRBV5-6
CASSLSSFEAFF	NA	TRBV5-6
CASSSRRSSNYGYTF	NA	TRBV7-8
CASSRSGGYRTDTQYF	NA	TRBV19
CASSTQAGGGEKLFF	NA	TRBV13
CASSPGQEFYGYTF	TRBD1	TRBV7-2
CASSPNGGDTGELFF	NA	TRBV5-1
CASSNRDRRWGYGYTF	TRBD1	TRBV5-5
CAISASGADTGELFF	NA	TRBV10-3
CASSLDGAGELFF	NA	TRBV5-1
CASSHKAVLKKTQYF	NA	TRBV2
CASSLSSSNQPQHF	NA	TRBV6-5
CASSTMTATEAFF	NA	TRBV7-2
CASSSKPLGGYTF	NA	TRBV6-5
CASSLWGPNTEAFF	NA	TRBV27
CAWSVGETQYF	NA	TRBV30
CASSFRRGREEQYF	NA	TRBV7-2
CASSRQPANTGELFF	NA	TRBV6-5
CASSYGQVLNTEAFF	TRBD1	TRBV2
CASSPGHRSYEQYF	NA	TRBV18
CASSPRDRGGNQPQHF	TRBD1	TRBV18
CASSMDASSGNTIYF	NA	TRBV4-1
CASSLDRQERTDTQYF	NA	TRBV5-1